Reported below is one TCR beta chain. The antigen is undetermined. Arm-PCR of CDR3 regions and iRepertoire HTBI primers were used to build TCR beta libraries. Using its own MiXCR run on the multiplex PCR reads, TCRdb lists one record per CDR3 protein. The data hold 400,000 to 500,000 distinct CDR3 sequences, with 20% to 25% observed a single time. This sample was taken from a study of regulatory T cells in long-lasting Graves disease. Overall study context: Persistence in Graves' disease required over 5 years of antithyroid drugs plus positive TSH receptor antibodies.

Study results and limitations: Persistent cases of Graves' showed reduced TCR diversity relative to newly diagnosed patients. Analyses excluded thyroid tissue, covering peripheral blood alone.

Indicated time point: persistent/refractory GD, antithyroid drugs over 5 years with positive TRAb. From RNA extracted from PBMCs, the TCR library was made. EDTA tubes collected nine milliliters of peripheral blood. Unmatched junction bases numbered 8, after V lost 4 bases and J lost 4 bases. Per the germline V gene, CDR1 is SGHRS and CDR2 is YFSETQ. The CDR3 has 16 residues. The chain joins TRBV5-1 to TRBJ2-2; 9 nucleotides match TRBD1. The sample was peripheral blood mononuclear cells (PBMCs), taken when the disease was refractory, from a patient treated with antithyroid drugs. This receptor was taken from a female donor with Graves disease. CDR3 bases: TGCGCCAGCAGCACGGACAGGGGTTGGGGCACCGGGGAGCTGTTTTTT. Protein product: CASSTDRGWGTGELFF.